The T cell receptor beta chain under discussion was sequenced for a study of radiotherapy plus CTLA-4 blockade in lung cancer. This clone was detected a few times. In germline, CDR1 is SGHAT, CDR2 FQNNGV. Trimming removed 0 bases from V and 4 bases from J; junction bases left unmatched: 7. The CDR3 runs to 17 residues. Libraries were prepared by immunoSEQ multiplex PCR; TCRdb keeps only in-frame clonotypes and omits some of them. Of approximately 80,000 clones in the sample, roughly 74% were seen once. The chain links TRBV11-2 to TRBJ2-7; TRBD1 matches at 12 bases. Sample: peripheral blood, taken from a patient treated with radiotherapy plus ipilimumab. The sequence was collected from a human donor with non-small cell lung cancer whose response to radiotherapy plus ipilimumab could not be evaluated. The CDR3 spells CASSLDRGQGARYEQYF. Here the CDR3 DNA reads TGTGCCAGCAGCTTAGATCGGGGACAGGGGGCGCGGTACGAGCAGTACTTC.